These T cell receptor beta chains were read from a single sample in a study of regulatory T cells in long-lasting Graves disease. MiXCR, applied by TCRdb to the multiplex PCR reads, yields one record per CDR3 protein. The table has hundreds of thousands of distinct CDR3 sequences, approximately 22% seen once; the top ten hold roughly an eighth. The material sequenced was peripheral blood mononuclear cells (PBMCs), taken when the disease was refractory, from a patient treated with antithyroid drugs. These TCRs come from a female donor with Graves disease. CDR3s include the opening cysteine and the closing phenylalanine or tryptophan. The D gene is left open where the match is weak. A row's size may be missing; if present it is once, few, many or a size class.

abundance	j_gene	v_gene	len	d_gene	CDR3nt	CDR3aa
.	TRBJ2-3	TRBV28	20	.	TGTGCCAGCAGGGAAACGATTGGGAGGTCGTCCAGCCCCAGCACAGATACGCAGTATTTT	CASRETIGRSSSPSTDTQYF
many	TRBJ2-7	TRBV28	13	.	TGTGCCAGCAGTTCCATGACAGACTACGAGCAGTACTTC	CASSSMTDYEQYF
.	TRBJ2-1	TRBV6-2/TRBV6-3	16	TRBD2	TGTGCCAGCAGTAGCGGGAGGGCCGAATCCTACAATGAGCAGTTCTTC	CASSSGRAESYNEQFF
.	TRBJ1-1	TRBV20-1	15	TRBD1	TGCAGTGCTAGGGGGGACAGGGGCACGAACACTGAAGCTTTCTTT	CSARGDRGTNTEAFF
many	TRBJ2-2	TRBV19	14	.	TGTGCCAGTAGTGCGGGACCTAATGCCGGGGAGCTGTTTTTT	CASSAGPNAGELFF
.	TRBJ2-2	TRBV30	13	TRBD2	TGTGCCTGGAGTCTAGCGGGACCCGGGGAGCTGTTTTTT	CAWSLAGPGELFF
few	TRBJ2-5	TRBV20-1	13	TRBD1	TGCAGTGCTCCAGACAGGGCTGGCGAGACCCAGTACTTC	CSAPDRAGETQYF
.	TRBJ1-6	TRBV20-1	15	.	TGCAGTGCTAGCGCAGGGGAGATAAATAATTCACCCCTCCACTTT	CSASAGEINNSPLHF
.	TRBJ2-7	TRBV20-1	15	TRBD2	TGCAGTGCTAGGGGGACTAGCGGGAGCAATTACGAGCAGTACTTC	CSARGTSGSNYEQYF
.	TRBJ1-3	TRBV11-2	16	TRBD1	TGTGCCAGCAGCCCCGACAGGGGAAACTCTGGAAACACCATATATTTT	CASSPDRGNSGNTIYF
few	TRBJ1-2	TRBV6-1	12	.	TGCTCCAGTGGAGCGGCTGACTATGGCTACACCTTC	CSSGAADYGYTF
few	TRBJ2-7	TRBV3-1	16	TRBD2	TGTGCCAGCAGCCAAGATTGGCTAGCGGGAGCACACGAGCAGTACTTC	CASSQDWLAGAHEQYF
few	TRBJ1-5	TRBV20-1	15	.	TGCAGTGCTAGGCCTTGGGGAGGGAGCAATCAGCCCCAGCATTTT	CSARPWGGSNQPQHF
.	TRBJ1-3	TRBV28	15	.	TGTGCCAGCAGTTCTCCCAACAGGGCTGGAAACACCATATATTTT	CASSSPNRAGNTIYF
many	TRBJ2-7	TRBV28	15	TRBD1	TGTGCCAGCACCGACCCGGGACAGGGCCGGTACGAGCAGTACTTC	CASTDPGQGRYEQYF
many	TRBJ2-2	TRBV28	14	.	TGTGCCAGCACGGTTGACAGGAACACCGGGGAGCTGTTTTTT	CASTVDRNTGELFF
.	TRBJ2-7	TRBV10-1	15	TRBD1	TGCGCCAGCAGGAACAGGGGCGTAGAATCCTACGAGCAGTACTTC	CASRNRGVESYEQYF
many	TRBJ1-4	TRBV20-1	13	TRBD1	TGCAGTGCCCCGGGACAGGGGAATGAAAAACTGTTTTTT	CSAPGQGNEKLFF
many	TRBJ2-5	TRBV27	14	.	TGTGCCAGCAGTCATAGTTCCGAGCGAGAGACCCAGTACTTC	CASSHSSERETQYF
.	TRBJ2-6	TRBV20-1	16	TRBD1	TGCAGTGTCCCGACAGGGGGTCTCTCTGGGGCCAACGTCCTGACTTTC	CSVPTGGLSGANVLTF
.	TRBJ2-7	TRBV9	16	.	TGTGCCAGCAGTTCCTCGCCGGGGCTAGCCCTCTACGAGCAGTACTTC	CASSSSPGLALYEQYF
few	TRBJ1-3	TRBV6-5	16	TRBD1	TGTGCCAGCAGTTACTCTCGACAGGGGGTCGGAAACACCATATATTTT	CASSYSRQGVGNTIYF
.	TRBJ2-6	TRBV4-1	15	.	TGCGCCAGCAGCCAAGGATATTCTGGGGCCAACGTCCTGACTTTC	CASSQGYSGANVLTF
many	TRBJ2-7	TRBV6-1	13	TRBD1	TGTGCCAGCGCCGGGACAGGGGACTACGAGCAGTACTTC	CASAGTGDYEQYF
.	TRBJ2-3	TRBV5-1	13	.	TGCGCCAGCAGCCTCATCGAGGGGTATACGCAGTATTTT	CASSLIEGYTQYF
many	TRBJ1-5	TRBV28	18	.	TGTGCCAGCAGTAAACCGGCAGGGTTTTCGTTTGGCAATCAGCCCCAGCATTTT	CASSKPAGFSFGNQPQHF
many	TRBJ1-5	TRBV2	13	.	TGTGCCAGCAGTGACAGGGGAAATCAGCCCCAGCATTTT	CASSDRGNQPQHF
many	TRBJ2-5	TRBV2	14	.	TGTGCCAGCAGTGAAAGAGGATTTCAAGAGACCCAGTACTTC	CASSERGFQETQYF
many	TRBJ2-5	TRBV28	19	TRBD2	TGTGCCAGCCGTTTTAGTGGGACTAGCGGGAGGGAAAACCAAGAGACCCAGTACTTC	CASRFSGTSGRENQETQYF
.	TRBJ1-5	TRBV9	14	.	TGTGCCAGCAGCGTAGGCGAATTCGGTCAGCCCCAGCATTTT	CASSVGEFGQPQHF
few	TRBJ2-7	TRBV5-1	13	TRBD2	TGCGCCAGCAGTAGCGGGAGTTTTGACGAGCAGTACTTC	CASSSGSFDEQYF
.	TRBJ2-2	TRBV9	15	.	TGTGCCAGCAGCGTAGTCGGGCGGGGCACCGGGGAGCTGTTTTTT	CASSVVGRGTGELFF
few	TRBJ2-2	TRBV7-6	16	TRBD1	TGTGCCAGCAGCTTAGTGGAGAGGGGGCATGCCGGGGAGCTGTTTTTT	CASSLVERGHAGELFF
.	TRBJ2-3	TRBV7-9	15	TRBD2	TGTGCCACCAACATCTGGGGAGGGTTAATTGATACGCAGTATTTT	CATNIWGGLIDTQYF
many	TRBJ2-5	TRBV11-2	12	.	TGTGCCAGCAGCTTTTGGGGAGAGACCCAGTACTTC	CASSFWGETQYF
.	TRBJ1-1	TRBV19	15	.	TGTGCCAGTAGTATAGAAGACGGACACCTGGCTGAAGCTTTCTTT	CASSIEDGHLAEAFF